One and the same sample provided the 9 T cell receptor beta chains below, sequenced in a study of early T cells in non-severe SARS-CoV-2 infection. TCRdb recomputed calls from the 5' RACE reads with MiXCR, one row per CDR3 protein. The sample records about 28,000 distinct CDR3 sequences, less than 6.5% being singletons. The sequenced sample was whole blood, obtained at baseline. Every receptor here comes from an adult who was a healthcare worker with PCR-confirmed SARS-CoV-2 infection or an uninfected control (not recorded which).

This clonotype was counted ten times or more. The V and J genes are TRBV2 and TRBJ1-1; D gene uncertain. Trimming stripped 6 bases from V and 0 bases from J, with 8 bases between. The CDR3 length is 13 residues. The V gene's germline CDR1 is SNHLY and CDR2 FYNNEI. Here the CDR3 reads CASRLGMNTEAFF. DNA of the CDR3: TGTGCCAGCAGGTTGGGGATGAACACTGAAGCTTTCTTT. Combining the CDR3 with reference TRBV2 and TRBJ1-1 gives the whole variable domain EPEVTQTPSHQVTQMGQEVILRCVPISNHLYFYWYRQILGQKVEFLVSFYNNEISEKSEIFDDQFSVERPDGSNFTLKIRSTKLEDSAMYFCASRLGMNTEAFFGQGTRLTVV.

This clonotype was counted a few times. V usage is TRBV5-6 and J usage is TRBJ2-7, with D possibly TRBD2 on 6 matching bases. V was cut by 4 bases and J by 3 bases, with 14 bases left in between. The CDR3 totals 14 residues. Germline loops: CDR1 SGHDT, CDR2 YYEEEE. The CDR3 sequence is CASSGGTTIYEQYF. The CDR3 DNA is TGTGCCAGCAGCGGCGGGACCACCATCTACGAGCAGTACTTC.

The chain is built from TRBV6-4 and TRBJ2-3; D unresolved. V was trimmed by 2 bases and J by 5 bases, leaving 11 bases between them. This CDR3 region has 14 residues. Germline V lookup: CDR1 MRHNA, CDR2 SNTAGT. CDR3 DNA: TGTGCCAGCAGTGACGGCGACTCGGGAGATACGCAGTATTTT. Translated: CASSDGDSGDTQYF.

This clonotype was counted at least ten times. The chain joins TRBV6-5 to TRBJ1-6; D remains unclear. Germline CDR1 MNHEY, CDR2 SVGAGI. The CDR3 is 12 residues long. With 6 bases removed from V and 7 bases from J, the gap between germline ends came to 7 bases. The CDR3: CASRATNSPLHF. In DNA form, the CDR3 reads TGTGCCAGCAGGGCGACGAATTCACCCCTCCACTTT.

This clonotype was detected ten times or more. This sequence joins TRBV7-2 and TRBJ2-5, with D tentatively TRBD2 (5 bases). In germline, CDR1 is SGHTA, CDR2 FQGNSA. The CDR3 has 15 residues. The V end was cut by 0 bases, the J end by 0 bases, with 8 bases between. In DNA form, the CDR3 reads TGTGCCAGCAGCTTAGCGGGGAGAAACCAAGAGACCCAGTACTTC. It translates to CASSLAGRNQETQYF.

The CDR3 DNA is TGTGCCAGCAGCCGCCGGGACAGTACCTACAATGAGCAGTTCTTC. Residues: CASSRRDSTYNEQFF. J is TRBJ2-1 and V is TRBV7-6; 7 bases map to TRBD1. The CDR3 spans 15 residues. The V gene's germline CDR1 is SGHVS and CDR2 FNYEAQ. With 5 bases clipped from V and 2 bases from J, the junction kept 6 bases outside the gene matches. Full variable domain (missing parts from reference TRBV7-6 and TRBJ2-1): GAGVSQSPRYKVTKRGQDVALRCDPISGHVSLYWYRQALGQGPEFLTYFNYEAQQDKSGLPNDRFSAERPEGSISTLTIQRTEQRDSAMYRCASSRRDSTYNEQFFGPGTRLTVL.

This clonotype was counted between two and nine times. This sequence joins TRBV12-3 or TRBV12-4 and TRBJ2-1; TRBD1 might be the D (5 bases). The V and J ends lost 2 bases and 5 bases respectively, with 10 bases between them. CDR3 length: 14 amino acids. The CDR3 loop is CASSLYPGNNEQFF. CDR3 bases: TGTGCCAGCAGTTTATACCCAGGGAACAATGAGCAGTTCTTC.

This clonotype was seen at least ten times. The chain recombines TRBV12-3 or TRBV12-4 with TRBJ1-1; D is possibly TRBD1 (6 bases). CDR3 length: 11 amino acids. V lost 7 bases and J 8 bases, leaving 11 bases between the germline ends. The CDR3 here is CASTLGTEAFF. Written as DNA, the CDR3 is TGTGCCAGCACCTTGGGGACAGAAGCTTTCTTT.

About this clonotype itself: A much larger clone lies one base from this, so it may be a read error. The chain uses TRBV18 and TRBJ2-7; 9 nucleotides line up with TRBD2. The length of the CDR3 is 17 residues. Germline V gives CDR1 KGHSH, CDR2 LQKENI. For the CDR3, the DNA is TGTACCAGCTCACCAGTTCGCTCTAGCGGGACCTCCTACGAGCAGTACTTC. It translates to CTSSPVRSSGTSYEQYF.